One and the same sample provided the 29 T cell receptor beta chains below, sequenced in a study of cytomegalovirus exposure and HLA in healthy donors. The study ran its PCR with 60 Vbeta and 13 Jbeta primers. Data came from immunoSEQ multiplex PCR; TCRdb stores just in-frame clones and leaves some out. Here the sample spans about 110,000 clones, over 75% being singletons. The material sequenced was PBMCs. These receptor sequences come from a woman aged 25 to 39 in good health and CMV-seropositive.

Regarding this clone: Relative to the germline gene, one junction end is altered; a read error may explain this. In DNA, the CDR3 is TGTGCCAGCAGTTTCGGGGGTTCGGACGAGCAGTACTTC. Encoded protein: CASSFGGSDEQYF. The V call is TRBV10-3, the J call TRBJ2-7; maybe TRBD2 (6 bases). The CDR3 covers 13 residues. Germline assignment: CDR1 ENHRY and CDR2 SYGVKD.

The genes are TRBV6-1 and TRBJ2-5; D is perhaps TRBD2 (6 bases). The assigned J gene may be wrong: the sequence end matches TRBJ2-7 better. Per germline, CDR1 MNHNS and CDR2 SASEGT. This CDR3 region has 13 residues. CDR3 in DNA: TGTGCCAGCAGGCTAGCGACTACCTACGAGCAGTACTTC. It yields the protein CASRLATTYEQYF.

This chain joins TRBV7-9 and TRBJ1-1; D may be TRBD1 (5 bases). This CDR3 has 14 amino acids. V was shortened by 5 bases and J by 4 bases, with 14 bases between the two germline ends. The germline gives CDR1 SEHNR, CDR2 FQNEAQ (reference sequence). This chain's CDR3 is CASSLGGASTEAFF. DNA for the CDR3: TGTGCCAGCAGCCTGGGCGGGGCCTCCACTGAAGCTTTCTTT.

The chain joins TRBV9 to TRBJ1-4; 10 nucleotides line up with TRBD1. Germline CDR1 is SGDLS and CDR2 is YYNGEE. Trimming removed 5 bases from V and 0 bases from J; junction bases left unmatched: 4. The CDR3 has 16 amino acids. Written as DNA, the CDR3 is TGTGCCAGCAGGAAAGGACAGGGGGCAACTAATGAAAAACTGTTTTTT. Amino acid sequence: CASRKGQGATNEKLFF.

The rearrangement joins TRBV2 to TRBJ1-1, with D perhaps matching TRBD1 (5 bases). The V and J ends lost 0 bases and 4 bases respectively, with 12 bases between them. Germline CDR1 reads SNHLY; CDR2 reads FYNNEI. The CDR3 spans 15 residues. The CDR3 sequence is CASSEAKGRGTEAFF. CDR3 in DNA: TGTGCCAGCAGTGAAGCGAAGGGGAGGGGCACTGAAGCTTTCTTT.

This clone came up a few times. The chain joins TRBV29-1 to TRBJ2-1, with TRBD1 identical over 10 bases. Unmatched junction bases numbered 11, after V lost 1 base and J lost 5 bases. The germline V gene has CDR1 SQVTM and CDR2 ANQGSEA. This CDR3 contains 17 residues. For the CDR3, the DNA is TGCAGCGTTGAAGGCCTCCAGACAGGGGGCAATGACAATGAGCAGTTCTTC. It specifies CSVEGLQTGGNDNEQFF.

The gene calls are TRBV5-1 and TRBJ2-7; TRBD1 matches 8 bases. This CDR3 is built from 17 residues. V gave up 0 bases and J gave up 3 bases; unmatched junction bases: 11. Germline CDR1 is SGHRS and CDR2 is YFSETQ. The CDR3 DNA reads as TGCGCCAGCAGCTTGGGACCTGGGACAGGCAATCACTACGAGCAGTACTTC. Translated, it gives CASSLGPGTGNHYEQYF.

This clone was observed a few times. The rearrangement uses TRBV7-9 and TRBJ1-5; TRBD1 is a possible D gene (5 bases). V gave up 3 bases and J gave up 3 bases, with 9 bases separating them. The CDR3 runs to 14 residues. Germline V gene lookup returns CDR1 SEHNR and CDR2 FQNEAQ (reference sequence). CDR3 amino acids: CASSFSGINQPQHF. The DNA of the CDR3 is TGTGCCAGCAGCTTTTCAGGGATCAATCAGCCCCAGCATTTT. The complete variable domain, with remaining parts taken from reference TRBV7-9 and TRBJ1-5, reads DTGVSQNPRHKITKRGQNVTFRCDPISEHNRLYWYRQTLGQGPEFLTYFQNEAQLEKSRLLSDRFSAERPKGSFSTLEIQRTEQGDSAMYLCASSFSGINQPQHFGDGTRLSIL.

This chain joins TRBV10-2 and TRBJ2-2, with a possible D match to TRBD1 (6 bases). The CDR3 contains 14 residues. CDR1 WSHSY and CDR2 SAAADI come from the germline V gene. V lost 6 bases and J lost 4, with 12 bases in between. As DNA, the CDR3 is TGCGCCAGCAGGGGACATACATTCACCGGGGAGCTGTTTTTT. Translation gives CASRGHTFTGELFF.

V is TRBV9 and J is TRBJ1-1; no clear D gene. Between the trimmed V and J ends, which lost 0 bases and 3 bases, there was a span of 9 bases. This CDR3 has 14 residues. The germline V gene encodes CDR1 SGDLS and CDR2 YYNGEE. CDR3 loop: CASSVVLAYTEAFF. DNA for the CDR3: TGTGCCAGCAGCGTAGTGTTGGCATACACTGAAGCTTTCTTT.

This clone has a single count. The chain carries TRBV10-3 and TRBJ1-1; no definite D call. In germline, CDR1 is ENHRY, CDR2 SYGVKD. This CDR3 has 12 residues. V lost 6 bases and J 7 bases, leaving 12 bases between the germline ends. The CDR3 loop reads CAIRVSGDEAFF. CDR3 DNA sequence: TGTGCCATCAGAGTCAGCGGTGATGAAGCTTTCTTT.

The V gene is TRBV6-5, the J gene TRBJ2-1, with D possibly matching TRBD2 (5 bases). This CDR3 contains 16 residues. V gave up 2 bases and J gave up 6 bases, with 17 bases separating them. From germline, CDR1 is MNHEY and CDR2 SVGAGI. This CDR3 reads CASSYVRTPLGNEQFF. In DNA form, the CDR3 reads TGTGCCAGCAGTTACGTGAGGACCCCACTAGGCAATGAGCAGTTCTTC.

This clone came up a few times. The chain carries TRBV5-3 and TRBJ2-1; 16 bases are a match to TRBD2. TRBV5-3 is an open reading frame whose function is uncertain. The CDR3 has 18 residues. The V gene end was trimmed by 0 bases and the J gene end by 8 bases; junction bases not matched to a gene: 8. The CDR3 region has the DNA TGTGCCAGAAGCTTGGTGGGACTAGCGGGGGGGACGAGTCATGAGCAGTTCTTC. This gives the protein CARSLVGLAGGTSHEQFF.

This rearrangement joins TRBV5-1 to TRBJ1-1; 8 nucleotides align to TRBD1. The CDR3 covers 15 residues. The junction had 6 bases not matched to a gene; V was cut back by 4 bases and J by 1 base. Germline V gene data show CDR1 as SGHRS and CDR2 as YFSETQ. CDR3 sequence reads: CASSQSTGENTEAFF. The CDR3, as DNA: TGCGCCAGCAGCCAATCGACAGGGGAGAACACTGAAGCTTTCTTT.

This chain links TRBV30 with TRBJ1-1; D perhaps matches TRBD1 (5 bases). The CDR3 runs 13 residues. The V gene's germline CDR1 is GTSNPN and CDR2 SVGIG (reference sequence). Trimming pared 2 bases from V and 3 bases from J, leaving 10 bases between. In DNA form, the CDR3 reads TGTGCCTGGAGTCGGGGGTCGGACACTGAAGCTTTCTTT. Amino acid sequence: CAWSRGSDTEAFF.

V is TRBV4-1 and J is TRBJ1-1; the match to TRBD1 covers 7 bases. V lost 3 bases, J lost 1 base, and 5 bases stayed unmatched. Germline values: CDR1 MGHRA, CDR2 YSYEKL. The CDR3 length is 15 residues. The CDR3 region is CASSHPGQQNTEAFF. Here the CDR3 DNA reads TGCGCCAGCAGCCACCCGGGACAGCAGAACACTGAAGCTTTCTTT.

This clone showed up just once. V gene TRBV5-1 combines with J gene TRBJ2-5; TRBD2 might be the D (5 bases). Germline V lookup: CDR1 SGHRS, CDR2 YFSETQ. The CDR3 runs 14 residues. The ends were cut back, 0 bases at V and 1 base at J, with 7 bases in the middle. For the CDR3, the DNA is TGCGCCAGCAGCTTGGAGCGGAGCCAAGAGACCCAGTACTTC. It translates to CASSLERSQETQYF.

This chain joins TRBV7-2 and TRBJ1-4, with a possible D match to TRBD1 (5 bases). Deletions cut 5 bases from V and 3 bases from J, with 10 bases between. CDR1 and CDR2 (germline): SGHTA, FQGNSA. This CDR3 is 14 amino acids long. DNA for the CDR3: TGTGCCAGCAGCAAAGGGGCAGCTAATGAAAAACTGTTTTTT. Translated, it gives CASSKGAANEKLFF.

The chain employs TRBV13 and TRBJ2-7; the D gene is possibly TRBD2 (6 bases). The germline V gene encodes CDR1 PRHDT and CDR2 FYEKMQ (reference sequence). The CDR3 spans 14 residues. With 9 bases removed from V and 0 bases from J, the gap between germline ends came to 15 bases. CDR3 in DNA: TGTGCCAGTAACGGCGGGGAGAGCTCCTACGAGCAGTACTTC. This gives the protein CASNGGESSYEQYF. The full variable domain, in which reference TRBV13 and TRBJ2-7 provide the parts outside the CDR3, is AAGVIQSPRHLIKEKRETATLKCYPIPRHDTVYWYQQGPGQDPQFLISFYEKMQSDKGSIPDRFSAQQFSDYHSELNMSSLELGDSALYFCASNGGESSYEQYFGPGTRLTVT.

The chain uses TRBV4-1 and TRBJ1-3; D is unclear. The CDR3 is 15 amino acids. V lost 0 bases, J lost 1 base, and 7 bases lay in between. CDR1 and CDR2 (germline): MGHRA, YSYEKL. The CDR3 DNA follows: TGCGCCAGCAGCCAAGACCCGGGATCTGGAAACACCATATATTTT. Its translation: CASSQDPGSGNTIYF.

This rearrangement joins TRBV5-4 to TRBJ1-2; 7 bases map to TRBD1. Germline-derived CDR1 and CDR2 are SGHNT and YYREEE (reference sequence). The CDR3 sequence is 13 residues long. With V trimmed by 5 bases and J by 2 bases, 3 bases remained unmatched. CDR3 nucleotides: TGTGCCAGCAGTCGGGACAGCAACTATGGCTACACCTTC. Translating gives CASSRDSNYGYTF. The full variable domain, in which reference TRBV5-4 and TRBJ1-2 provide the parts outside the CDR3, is ETGVTQSPTHLIKTRGQQVTLRCSSQSGHNTVSWYQQALGQGPQFIFQYYREEENGRGNFPPRFSGLQFPNYSSELNVNALELDDSALYLCASSRDSNYGYTFGSGTRLTVV.

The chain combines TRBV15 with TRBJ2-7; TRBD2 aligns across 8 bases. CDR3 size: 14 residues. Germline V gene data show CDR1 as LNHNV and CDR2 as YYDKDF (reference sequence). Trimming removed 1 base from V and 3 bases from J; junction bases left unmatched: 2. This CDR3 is CATSRALAVYEQYF. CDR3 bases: TGTGCCACCAGCAGAGCACTAGCGGTCTACGAGCAGTACTTC.

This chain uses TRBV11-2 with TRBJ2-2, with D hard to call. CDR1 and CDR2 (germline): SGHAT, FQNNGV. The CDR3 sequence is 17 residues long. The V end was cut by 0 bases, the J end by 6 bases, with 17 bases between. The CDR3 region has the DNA TGTGCCAGCAGCTTAGAATTCGGTCTGCTCCCGTCCGGGGAGCTGTTTTTT. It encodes CASSLEFGLLPSGELFF.

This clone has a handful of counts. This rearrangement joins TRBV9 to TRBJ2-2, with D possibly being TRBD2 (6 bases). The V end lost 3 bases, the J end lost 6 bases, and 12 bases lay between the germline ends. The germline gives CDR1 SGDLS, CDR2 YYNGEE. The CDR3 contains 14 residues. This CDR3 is CASSATSGAGELFF. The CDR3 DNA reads TGTGCCAGCAGCGCCACTTCGGGGGCCGGGGAGCTGTTTTTT.

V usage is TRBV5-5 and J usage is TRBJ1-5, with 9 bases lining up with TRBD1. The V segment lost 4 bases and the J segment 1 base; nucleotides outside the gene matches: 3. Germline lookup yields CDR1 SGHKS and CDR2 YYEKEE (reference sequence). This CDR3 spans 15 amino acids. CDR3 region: CASSRQGGSNQPQHF. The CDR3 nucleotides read TGTGCCAGCAGCCGACAGGGGGGGAGCAATCAGCCCCAGCATTTT.

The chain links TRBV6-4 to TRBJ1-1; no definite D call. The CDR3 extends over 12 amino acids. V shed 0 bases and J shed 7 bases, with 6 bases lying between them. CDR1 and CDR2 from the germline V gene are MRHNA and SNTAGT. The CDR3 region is CASSDSIFEAFF. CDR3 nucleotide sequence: TGTGCCAGCAGTGACTCCATTTTTGAAGCTTTCTTT.

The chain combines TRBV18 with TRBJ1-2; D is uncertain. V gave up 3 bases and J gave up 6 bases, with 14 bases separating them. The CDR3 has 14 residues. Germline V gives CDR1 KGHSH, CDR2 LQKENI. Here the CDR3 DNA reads TGTGCCAGCTCACCCCAAGAGGTATATGATGGCTACACCTTC. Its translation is CASSPQEVYDGYTF.

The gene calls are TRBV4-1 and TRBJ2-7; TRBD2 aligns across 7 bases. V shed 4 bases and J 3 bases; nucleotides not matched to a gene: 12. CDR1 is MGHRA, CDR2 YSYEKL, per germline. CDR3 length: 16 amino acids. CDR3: CASSLKEGGGDYEQYF. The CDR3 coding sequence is TGCGCCAGCAGCCTAAAGGAGGGCGGGGGAGACTACGAGCAGTACTTC.

CDR3 bases: TGCGCCAGCAGCGTCTTAATGAACACTGAAGCTTTCTTT. This encodes CASSVLMNTEAFF. The rearrangement uses TRBV5-1 and TRBJ1-1; D not certain. Trimming removed 4 bases from V and 0 bases from J, with 7 bases in between. CDR3 length: 13 amino acids. Germline lookup yields CDR1 SGHRS and CDR2 YFSETQ.